This is a list of T cell receptor beta chains from one sample in a study of shared clonotypes between healthy human individuals. TCRdb's copy holds only in-frame clones and misses some; the assay was immunoSEQ multiplex PCR. The sample includes 2.5 million or so clones, around nine tenths of them seen just once. The sample taken for sequencing was naive CD4+ T cells sorted from blood. These receptors originate from a man aged 18 to 29 in good health. CDR3s include the opening cysteine and the closing phenylalanine or tryptophan. The D gene is left open where the match is weak. Clone sizes are given selectively: once, few, many, or a class where the clone is expanded.

TRBV14,-,-,TRBJ2-7,TGTGCCAGCAGCAGGGTACTCTACGAGCAGTACTTC,CASSRVLYEQYF
TRBV9,-,TRBD2,TRBJ2-7,TGTGCCAGCAGCGCACGGACTAGCGGGGGCGAGCAGTACTTC,CASSARTSGGEQYF
TRBV18,-,-,TRBJ1-1,TGTGCCAGCTCAGCGACCGGGAGGACTGAAGCTTTCTTT,CASSATGRTEAFF
TRBV7-9,-,TRBD1,TRBJ1-1,TGTGCCAGCAGCCCCGGGCAGGGGGTGGGAACTGAAGCTTTCTTT,CASSPGQGVGTEAFF
TRBV2,once,-,TRBJ2-5,TGTGCCAGCAGCCGGGGACAAAACCAAGAGACCCAGTACTTC,CASSRGQNQETQYF
TRBV6-4,-,-,TRBJ2-1,TGTGCCAGCAGTGACGGACCGGGGTGGGACAATGAGCAGTTCTTC,CASSDGPGWDNEQFF
TRBV10-3,once,-,TRBJ2-3,TGTGCCATCAGTACCCGGACAGAAACAGATACGCAGTATTTT,CAISTRTETDTQYF
TRBV28,-,-,TRBJ1-5,TGTGCCAGCAGTTTCTCCGACGGGCATGGTCAGCCCCAGCATTTT,CASSFSDGHGQPQHF
TRBV19,-,-,TRBJ2-7,TGTGCCAGTGGCGACATATTTCCCTACGAGCAGTACTTC,CASGDIFPYEQYF
TRBV6-5,-,TRBD2,TRBJ2-7,TGTGCCAGCGGATATAGCGGGGGACAGAGCTACGAGCAGTACTTC,CASGYSGGQSYEQYF
TRBV6-6,-,-,TRBJ1-2,TGTGCCAGCAGTTACAGATTCGGCTATGGCTACACCTTC,CASSYRFGYGYTF